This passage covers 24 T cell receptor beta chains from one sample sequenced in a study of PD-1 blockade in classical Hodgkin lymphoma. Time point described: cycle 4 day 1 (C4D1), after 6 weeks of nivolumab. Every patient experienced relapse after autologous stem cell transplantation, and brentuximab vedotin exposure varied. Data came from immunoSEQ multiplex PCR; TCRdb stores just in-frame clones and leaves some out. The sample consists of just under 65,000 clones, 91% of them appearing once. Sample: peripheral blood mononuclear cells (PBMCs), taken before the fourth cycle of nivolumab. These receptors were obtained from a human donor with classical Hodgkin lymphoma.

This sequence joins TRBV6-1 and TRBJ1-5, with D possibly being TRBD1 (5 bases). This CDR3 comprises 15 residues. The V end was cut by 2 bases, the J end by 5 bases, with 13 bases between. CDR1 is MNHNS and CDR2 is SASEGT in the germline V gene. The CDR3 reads CASSEQGGMYQPQHF. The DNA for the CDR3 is TGTGCCAGCAGTGAACAGGGTGGAATGTATCAGCCCCAGCATTTT.

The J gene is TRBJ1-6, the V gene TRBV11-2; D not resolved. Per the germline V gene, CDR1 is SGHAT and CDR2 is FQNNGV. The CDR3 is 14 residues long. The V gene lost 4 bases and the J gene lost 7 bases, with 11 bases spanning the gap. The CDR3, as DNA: TGTGCCAGCAGCTCCCAGTGGGCGAATTCACCCCTCCACTTT. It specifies CASSSQWANSPLHF.

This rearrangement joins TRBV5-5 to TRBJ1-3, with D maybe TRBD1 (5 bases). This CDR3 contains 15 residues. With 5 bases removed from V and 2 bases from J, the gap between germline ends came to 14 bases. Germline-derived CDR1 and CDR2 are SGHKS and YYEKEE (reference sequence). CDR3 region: CASRGEGPAGNTIYF. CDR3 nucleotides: TGTGCCAGCAGGGGGGAAGGGCCCGCTGGAAACACCATATATTTT.

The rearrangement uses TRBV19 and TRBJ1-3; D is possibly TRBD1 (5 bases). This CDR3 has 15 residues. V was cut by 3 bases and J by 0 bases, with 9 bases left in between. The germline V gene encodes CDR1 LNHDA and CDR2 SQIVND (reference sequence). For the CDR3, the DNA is TGTGCCAGTAGTATTGGGGGTTCCTCTGGAAACACCATATATTTT. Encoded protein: CASSIGGSSGNTIYF. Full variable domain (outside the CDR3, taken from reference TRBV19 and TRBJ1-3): DGGITQSPKYLFRKEGQNVTLSCEQNLNHDAMYWYRQDPGQGLRLIYYSQIVNDFQKGDIAEGYSVSREKKESFPLTVTSAQKNPTAFYLCASSIGGSSGNTIYFGEGSWLTVV.

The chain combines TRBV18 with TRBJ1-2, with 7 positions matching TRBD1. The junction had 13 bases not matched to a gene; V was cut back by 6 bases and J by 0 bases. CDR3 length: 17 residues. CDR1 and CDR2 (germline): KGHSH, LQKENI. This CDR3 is CASSPYSPGQTNYGYTF. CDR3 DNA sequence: TGTGCCAGCTCCCCCTATTCGCCGGGACAGACTAACTATGGCTACACCTTC.

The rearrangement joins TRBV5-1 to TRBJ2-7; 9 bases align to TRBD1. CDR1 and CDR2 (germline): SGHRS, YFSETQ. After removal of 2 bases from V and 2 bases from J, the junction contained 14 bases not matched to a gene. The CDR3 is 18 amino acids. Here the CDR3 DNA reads TGCGCCAGCAGCTTAGGGCTTATCTTGGGACAGGGAACCTACGAGCAGTACTTC. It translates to CASSLGLILGQGTYEQYF. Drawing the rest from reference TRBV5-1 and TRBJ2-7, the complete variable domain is KAGVTQTPRYLIKTRGQQVTLSCSPISGHRSVSWYQQTPGQGLQFLFEYFSETQRNKGNFPGRFSGRQFSNSRSEMNVSTLELGDSALYLCASSLGLILGQGTYEQYFGPGTRLTVT.

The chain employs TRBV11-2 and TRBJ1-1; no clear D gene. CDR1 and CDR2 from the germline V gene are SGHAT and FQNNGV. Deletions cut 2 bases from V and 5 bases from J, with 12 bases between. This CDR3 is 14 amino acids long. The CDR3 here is CASSLSGLGTEAFF. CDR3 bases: TGTGCCAGCAGCTTATCCGGCCTGGGGACTGAAGCTTTCTTT.

CDR3 in DNA: TGTGCCAGCAGTGAATGGGGAGACACAGATACGCAGTATTTT. Its translation is CASSEWGDTDTQYF. The rearrangement uses TRBV25-1 and TRBJ2-3, with D possibly being TRBD2 (5 bases). Germline values: CDR1 MGHDK, CDR2 SYGVNS. V lost 1 base and J lost 2, with 7 bases in between. This CDR3 comprises 14 residues.

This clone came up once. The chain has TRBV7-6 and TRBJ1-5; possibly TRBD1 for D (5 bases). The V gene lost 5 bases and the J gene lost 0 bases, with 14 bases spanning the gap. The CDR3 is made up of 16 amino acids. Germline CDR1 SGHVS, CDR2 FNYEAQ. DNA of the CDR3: TGTGCCAGCAGCCCCGAGGGGCAGGATAGCAATCAGCCCCAGCATTTT. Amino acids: CASSPEGQDSNQPQHF.

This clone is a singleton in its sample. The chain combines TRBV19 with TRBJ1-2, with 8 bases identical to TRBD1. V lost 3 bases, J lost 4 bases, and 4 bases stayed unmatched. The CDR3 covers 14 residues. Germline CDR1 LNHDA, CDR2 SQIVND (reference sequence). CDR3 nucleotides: TGTGCCAGTAGTATGCGGACAGGGATCTATGGCTACACCTTC. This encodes CASSMRTGIYGYTF.

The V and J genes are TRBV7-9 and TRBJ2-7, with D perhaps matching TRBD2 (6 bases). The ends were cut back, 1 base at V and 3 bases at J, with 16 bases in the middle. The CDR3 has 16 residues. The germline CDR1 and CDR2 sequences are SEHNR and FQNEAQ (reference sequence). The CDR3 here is CASSLVTSRMSYEQYF. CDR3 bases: TGTGCCAGCAGCTTAGTTACTAGCAGGATGAGCTACGAGCAGTACTTC.

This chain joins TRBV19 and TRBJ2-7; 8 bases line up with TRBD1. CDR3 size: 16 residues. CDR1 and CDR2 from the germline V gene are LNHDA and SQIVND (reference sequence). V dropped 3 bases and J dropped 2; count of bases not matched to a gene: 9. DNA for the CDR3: TGTGCCAGTAGTATCCAAGGACAGGGATACCCCTACGAGCAGTACTTC. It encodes CASSIQGQGYPYEQYF.

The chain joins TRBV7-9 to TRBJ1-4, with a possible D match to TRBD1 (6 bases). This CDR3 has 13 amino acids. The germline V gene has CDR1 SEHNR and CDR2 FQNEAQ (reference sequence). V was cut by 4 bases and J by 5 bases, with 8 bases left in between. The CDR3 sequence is CASSYTGNEKLFF. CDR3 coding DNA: TGTGCCAGCAGCTACACAGGGAATGAAAAACTGTTTTTT.

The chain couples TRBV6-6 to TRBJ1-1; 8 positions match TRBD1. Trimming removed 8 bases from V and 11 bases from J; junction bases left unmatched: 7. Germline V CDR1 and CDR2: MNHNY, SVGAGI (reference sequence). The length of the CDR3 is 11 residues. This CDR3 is CASGEQGVAFF. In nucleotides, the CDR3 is TGTGCCAGCGGGGAACAGGGGGTCGCTTTCTTT.

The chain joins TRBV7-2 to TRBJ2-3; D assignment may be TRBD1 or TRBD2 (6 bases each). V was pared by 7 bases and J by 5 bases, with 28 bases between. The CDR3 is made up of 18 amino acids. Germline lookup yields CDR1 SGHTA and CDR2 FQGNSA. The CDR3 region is CASTVGKLRGGREDTQYF. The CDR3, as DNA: TGTGCCAGCACCGTCGGAAAGTTAAGAGGGGGGCGGGAAGATACGCAGTATTTT.

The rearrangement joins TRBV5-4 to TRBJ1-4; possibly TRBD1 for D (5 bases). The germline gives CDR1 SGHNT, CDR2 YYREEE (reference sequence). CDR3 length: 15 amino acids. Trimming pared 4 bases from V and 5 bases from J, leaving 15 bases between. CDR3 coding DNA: TGTGCCAGCAGCACCCAGGGCAGGCCGAATGAAAAACTGTTTTTT. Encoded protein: CASSTQGRPNEKLFF.

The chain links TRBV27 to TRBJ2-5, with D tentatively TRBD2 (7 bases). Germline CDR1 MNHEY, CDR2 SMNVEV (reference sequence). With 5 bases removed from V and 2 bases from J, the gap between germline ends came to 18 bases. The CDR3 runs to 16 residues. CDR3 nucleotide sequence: TGTGCCAGCAGTCCCTTGATAGGGGGGGGGCAAGAGACCCAGTACTTC. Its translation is CASSPLIGGGQETQYF.

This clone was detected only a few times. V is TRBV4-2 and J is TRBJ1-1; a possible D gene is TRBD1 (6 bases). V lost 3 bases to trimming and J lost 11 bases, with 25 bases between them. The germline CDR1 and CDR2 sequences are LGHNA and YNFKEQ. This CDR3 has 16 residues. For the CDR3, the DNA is TGTGCCAGCAGCCACGAGGAGGGGGGGGGCGTGCCTAGGGCTTTCTTT. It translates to CASSHEEGGGVPRAFF.

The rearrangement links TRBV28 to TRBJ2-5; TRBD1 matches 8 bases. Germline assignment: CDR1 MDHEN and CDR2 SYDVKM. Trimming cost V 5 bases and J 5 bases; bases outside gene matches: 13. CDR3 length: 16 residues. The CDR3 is CASSNPGQEVMETQYF. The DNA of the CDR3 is TGTGCCAGCAGTAATCCGGGACAGGAGGTAATGGAGACCCAGTACTTC.

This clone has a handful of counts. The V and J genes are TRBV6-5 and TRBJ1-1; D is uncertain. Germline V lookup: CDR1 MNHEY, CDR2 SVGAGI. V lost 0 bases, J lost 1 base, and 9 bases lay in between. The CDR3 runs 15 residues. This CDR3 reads CASSYSYSQNTEAFF. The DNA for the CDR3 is TGTGCCAGCAGTTACTCGTACAGCCAGAACACTGAAGCTTTCTTT.

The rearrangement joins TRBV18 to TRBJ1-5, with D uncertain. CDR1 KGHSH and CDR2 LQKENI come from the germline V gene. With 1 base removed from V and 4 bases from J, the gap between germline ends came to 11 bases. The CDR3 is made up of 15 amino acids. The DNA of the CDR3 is TGTGCCAGCTCACCACGCACGGGAAAAAATCAGCCCCAGCATTTT. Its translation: CASSPRTGKNQPQHF.

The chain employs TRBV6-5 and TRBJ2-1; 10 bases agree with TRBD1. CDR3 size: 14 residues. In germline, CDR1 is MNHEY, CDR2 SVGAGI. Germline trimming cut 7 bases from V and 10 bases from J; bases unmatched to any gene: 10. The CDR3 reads CASKDRGFVEEQFF. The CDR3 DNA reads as TGTGCCAGCAAGGACAGGGGGTTTGTGGAGGAGCAGTTCTTC.

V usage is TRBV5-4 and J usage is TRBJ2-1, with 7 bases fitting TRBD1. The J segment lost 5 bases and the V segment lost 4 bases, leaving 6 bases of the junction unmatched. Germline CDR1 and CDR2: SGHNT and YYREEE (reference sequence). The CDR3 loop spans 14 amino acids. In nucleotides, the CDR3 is TGTGCCAGCAGCCATACAGGGGTCGACAATGAGCAGTTCTTC. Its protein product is CASSHTGVDNEQFF.

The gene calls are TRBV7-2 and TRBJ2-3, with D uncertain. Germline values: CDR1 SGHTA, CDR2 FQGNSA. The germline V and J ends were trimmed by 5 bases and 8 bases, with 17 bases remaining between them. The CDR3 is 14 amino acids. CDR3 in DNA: TGTGCCAGCAGCCCCAACTTCGAGGCCTCTACGCAGTATTTT. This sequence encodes CASSPNFEASTQYF.